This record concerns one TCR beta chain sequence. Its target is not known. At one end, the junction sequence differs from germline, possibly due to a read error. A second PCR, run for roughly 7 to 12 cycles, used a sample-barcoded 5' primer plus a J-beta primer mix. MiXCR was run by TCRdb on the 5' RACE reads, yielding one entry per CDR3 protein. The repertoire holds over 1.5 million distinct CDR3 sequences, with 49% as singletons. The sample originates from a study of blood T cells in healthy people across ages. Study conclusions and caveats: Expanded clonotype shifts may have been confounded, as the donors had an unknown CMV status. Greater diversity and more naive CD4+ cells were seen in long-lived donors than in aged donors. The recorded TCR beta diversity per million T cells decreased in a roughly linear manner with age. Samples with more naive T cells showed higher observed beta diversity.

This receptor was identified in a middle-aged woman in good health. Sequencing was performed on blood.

The DNA of the CDR3 is TGTGCCAGCAAACTGGACAGAAGGGACAATGAGCGGTTCTTC. Amino acids: CASKLDRRDNERFF. The V call is TRBV6-2 or TRBV6-3, the J call TRBJ2-1, with a weak D call TRBD1 (6 bases). CDR1 and CDR2 (germline): MNHEY, SVGEGT. This CDR3 spans 14 amino acids.